What follows are 18 T cell receptor beta chains derived from one specimen sequenced in a study of breast tumors, draining lymph nodes, adjacent tissues. TCRdb reprocessed the multiplex PCR reads with MiXCR, giving one entry per CDR3 protein. The sample records roughly 130,000 distinct CDR3 sequences, just under 20% being singletons. Axillary draining lymph nodes of breast cancer patients supplied the node samples. The source material was axillary lymph node tissue. The source of these receptors is a female donor with breast cancer. Some clones in this sample may be carry-over from other donors' samples.

The table lists this clonotype with many counts. J is TRBJ2-2 and V is TRBV20-1, with D unclear. The CDR3 runs 12 residues. Trimming removed 0 bases from V and 4 bases from J, with 3 bases in between. From germline, CDR1 is DFQATT and CDR2 SNEGSKA (reference sequence). The CDR3 protein is CSARDPTGELFF. CDR3 nucleotides: TGCAGTGCTAGAGATCCCACCGGGGAGCTGTTTTTT.

This clonotype was seen repeatedly, ten times or more. V and J are TRBV7-9 and TRBJ2-5, with D unclear. Trimming shortened V by 1 base and J by 0 bases, and 3 bases separated the two germline ends. The germline V gene encodes CDR1 SEHNR and CDR2 FQNEAQ (reference sequence). The CDR3 runs to 13 residues. This CDR3 is CASSLEYQETQYF. The DNA for the CDR3 is TGTGCCAGCAGCTTAGAGTACCAAGAGACCCAGTACTTC.

This clonotype was detected ten times or more. The rearrangement joins TRBV5-6 to TRBJ1-3; 10 nucleotides match TRBD1. This CDR3 has 16 amino acids. J was trimmed by 3 bases and V by 5 bases; bases with no gene match: 8. In germline, CDR1 is SGHDT, CDR2 YYEEEE. The CDR3 spells CASSDGTGAGGNTIYF. In nucleotides, the CDR3 is TGTGCCAGCAGTGACGGGACAGGGGCCGGTGGAAACACCATATATTTT.

About this clonotype: A read error may explain this, as a much larger clone is one base away. V gene TRBV29-1 combines with J gene TRBJ1-4, with D perhaps TRBD1 (5 bases). Deletions cut 4 bases from V and 8 bases from J, with 17 bases between. The CDR3 is 14 amino acids. Germline V CDR1 and CDR2: SQVTM, ANQGSEA. CDR3 coding DNA: TGCAGCGTTGGAGGCAGGAAGGGGAGCGAAAAACTGTTTTTT. The encoded protein is CSVGGRKGSEKLFF. Based on the CDR3 plus reference TRBV29-1 and TRBJ1-4, the full variable domain is SAVISQKPSRDICQRGTSLTIQCQVDSQVTMMFWYRQQPGQSLTLIATANQGSEATYESGFVIDKFPISRPNLTFSTLTVSNMSPEDSSIYLCSVGGRKGSEKLFFGSGTQLSVL.

This clonotype was seen at least ten times. The chain carries TRBV12-3 or TRBV12-4 and TRBJ2-7; 7 nucleotides line up with TRBD1. This CDR3 is 14 amino acids long. Losses at the gene ends were 6 bases for V and 5 bases for J; bases not matched to a gene: 10. The CDR3 nucleotides are TGTGCCAGCAGCCCCAAGCGAGGGGGCCACGAGCAGTACTTC. This encodes CASSPKRGGHEQYF.

A note on this clonotype: A much bigger clone sits one base away, suggesting this may be a read error. The rearrangement links TRBV7-3 to TRBJ2-2, with D perhaps assigned TRBD1 or TRBD2 (5 bases each). The CDR3 is 13 residues long. Germline V lookup: CDR1 SGHTA, CDR2 FQGTGA. CDR3 nucleotide sequence: TGTGCCAGCAGCTTAGGGGGTGCCGGGGTGCTGTTTTTT. Its translation is CASSLGGAGVLFF. Filled out from reference TRBV7-3 and TRBJ2-2, the complete variable domain reads GAGVSQTPSNKVTEKGKYVELRCDPISGHTALYWYRQSLGQGPEFLIYFQGTGAADDSGLPNDRFFAVRPEGSVSTLKIQRTERGDSAVYLCASSLGGAGVLFFGEGSRLTVL.

This clonotype turned up a few times. The rearrangement uses TRBV5-5 and TRBJ2-2, with TRBD2 matching over 8 bases. Trimming removed 3 bases from V and 2 bases from J; junction bases left unmatched: 9. In germline, CDR1 is SGHKS, CDR2 YYEKEE (reference sequence). CDR3 length: 17 residues. The CDR3 spells CASSSTESGGNTGELFF. The CDR3 nucleotides are TGTGCCAGCAGCTCCACTGAGAGCGGGGGAAACACCGGGGAGCTGTTTTTT.

This clonotype was found many times. The V gene is TRBV5-6, the J gene TRBJ2-5, with D tentatively TRBD2 (6 bases). Trimming shortened V by 0 bases and J by 0 bases, and 12 bases separated the two germline ends. From germline, CDR1 is SGHDT and CDR2 YYEEEE. This CDR3 spans 16 amino acids. The CDR3 spells CASSLGLAVYQETQYF. The CDR3 DNA sequence: TGTGCCAGCAGCTTGGGGTTAGCGGTGTACCAAGAGACCCAGTACTTC.

Ten or more counts support this clonotype. The rearrangement uses TRBV6-6 and TRBJ2-1; TRBD2 matches 10 bases. The germline V gene has CDR1 MNHNY and CDR2 SVGAGI (reference sequence). The CDR3 loop spans 14 amino acids. The V gene end was trimmed by 4 bases and the J gene end by 12 bases; junction bases not matched to a gene: 9. The CDR3 nucleotides are TGTGCCAGCAGTTTAGCGGGAGGACACAGTGGGCAGTTCTTC. Its protein product is CASSLAGGHSGQFF.

A remark on this clonotype: This could be a read error, since a much larger clone is one nucleotide away. The chain joins TRBV9 to TRBJ2-3; D gene ambiguous. CDR1 is SGDLS, CDR2 YYNGEE, per germline. V lost 3 bases and J 8 bases, leaving 13 bases between the germline ends. This CDR3 contains 13 residues. The chain's CDR3 is CASSADASGTQYF. For the CDR3, the DNA is TGTGCCAGCAGCGCAGATGCTAGTGGTACGCAGTATTTT.

This chain links TRBV2 with TRBJ1-4; D uncertain. V was clipped by 7 bases and J by 3 bases, with 9 bases between them. Germline CDR1 SNHLY, CDR2 FYNNEI. There are 13 residues in the CDR3. In nucleotides, the CDR3 is TGTGCCAGCATAAAGGGTTCTAATGAAAAACTGTTTTTT. It yields the protein CASIKGSNEKLFF. Based on the CDR3 plus reference TRBV2 and TRBJ1-4, the full variable domain is EPEVTQTPSHQVTQMGQEVILRCVPISNHLYFYWYRQILGQKVEFLVSFYNNEISEKSEIFDDQFSVERPDGSNFTLKIRSTKLEDSAMYFCASIKGSNEKLFFGSGTQLSVL.

CDR3 in amino acids: CASSLGGRLNQPQHF. The CDR3 coding sequence is TGCGCCAGCAGCTTGGGGGGACGCCTCAATCAGCCCCAGCATTTT. The chain carries TRBV5-1 and TRBJ1-5, with D tentatively TRBD1 (5 bases). Germline V gives CDR1 SGHRS, CDR2 YFSETQ. This CDR3 is built from 15 residues. Trimming removed 0 bases at V and 3 bases at J, with 10 bases between. The variable domain in full, with the rest retrieved from reference TRBV5-1 and TRBJ1-5, is KAGVTQTPRYLIKTRGQQVTLSCSPISGHRSVSWYQQTPGQGLQFLFEYFSETQRNKGNFPGRFSGRQFSNSRSEMNVSTLELGDSALYLCASSLGGRLNQPQHFGDGTRLSIL.

This clonotype was seen ten or more times. V is TRBV13 and J is TRBJ2-7, with TRBD2 matching over 12 bases. Germline CDR1 reads PRHDT; CDR2 reads FYEKMQ (reference sequence). J gave up 7 bases and V 0 bases, and 7 bases lay outside the gene matches. CDR3 length equals 16 residues. CDR3: CASSLGLAGGLREQYF. CDR3 in DNA: TGTGCCAGCAGCTTAGGACTAGCGGGGGGTCTGCGTGAGCAGTACTTC.

The chain is built from TRBV2 and TRBJ1-2; 7 bases are shared with TRBD1. The CDR3 covers 13 residues. CDR1 and CDR2 from the germline V gene are SNHLY and FYNNEI. Losses at the gene ends were 4 bases for V and 4 bases for J; bases not matched to a gene: 3. In DNA, the CDR3 is TGTGCCAGCAGTGGGGACAGCTCCTATGGCTACACCTTC. Translated: CASSGDSSYGYTF.

This rearrangement joins TRBV5-1 to TRBJ2-5, with 10 positions matching TRBD2. The ends lost 5 bases at V and 0 bases at J; junction bases unmatched: 4. Germline CDR1 is SGHRS and CDR2 is YFSETQ. This CDR3 region has 15 residues. The CDR3 bases are TGCGCCAGCAGGTTGACTAGCGGGTACCAAGAGACCCAGTACTTC. Translating it yields CASRLTSGYQETQYF.

As regards this clonotype: This may arise from a read error, as a much more abundant clone is one base away. The gene calls are TRBV7-3 and TRBJ2-1, with D perhaps assigned TRBD1 or TRBD2 (5 bases each). The CDR3 is 14 amino acids. V was trimmed by 4 bases and J by 11 bases, leaving 18 bases between them. Germline CDR1 and CDR2: SGHTA and FQGTGA. Here the CDR3 DNA reads TGTGCCAGCAGCTGGGGGAGAAGTGGGGATAAGCAGTTCTTC. It yields the protein CASSWGRSGDKQFF.

This chain joins TRBV27 and TRBJ2-7; D is possibly TRBD2 (5 bases). The CDR3 runs to 14 residues. With 3 bases removed from V and 2 bases from J, the gap between germline ends came to 11 bases. Looked up from germline, CDR1 is MNHEY and CDR2 is SMNVEV (reference sequence). The CDR3 spells CASSFSGMTYEQYF. CDR3 bases: TGTGCCAGCAGTTTTTCGGGGATGACCTACGAGCAGTACTTC.

This clonotype appeared many times. This chain connects TRBV10-3 to TRBJ2-5, with 8 positions matching TRBD2. Germline assignment: CDR1 ENHRY and CDR2 SYGVKD. After removal of 2 bases from V and 4 bases from J, the junction contained 6 bases not matched to a gene. This CDR3 is built from 15 residues. Here the CDR3 reads CAISERPGGRETQYF. CDR3 DNA: TGTGCCATCAGTGAGAGACCGGGAGGGCGAGAGACCCAGTACTTC.